The 29 T cell receptor beta chains presented below share a single source sample, sequenced in a study of CD8 T cells in Susac syndrome. RNA amounts of roughly 0.5 to 1 ug underwent reverse transcription with random hexamers. TCRdb redid the calling of the immunoSEQ multiplex PCR reads with MiXCR, one entry per CDR3 protein. The repertoire holds 150,000 to 200,000 distinct CDR3 sequences, with roughly 93% as singletons. The specimen sequenced was CD4+ T cells from PBMCs. All receptors derive from a human donor in good health.

The chain employs TRBV20-1 and TRBJ2-7; 9 bases map to TRBD1. Per the germline V gene, CDR1 is DFQATT and CDR2 is SNEGSKA (reference sequence). Trimming removed 1 base from V and 3 bases from J; junction bases left unmatched: 10. The CDR3 runs to 16 residues. The CDR3 DNA reads TGCAGTGCTAGAGGAGGAGGGACAGGGAACTACTACGAGCAGTACTTC. Translating it yields CSARGGGTGNYYEQYF.

The gene calls are TRBV19 and TRBJ1-5; D ambiguous. Between the trimmed V and J ends, which lost 3 bases and 2 bases, there was a span of 11 bases. This CDR3 region has 15 residues. Germline V gene data show CDR1 as LNHDA and CDR2 as SQIVND (reference sequence). The CDR3 DNA follows: TGTGCCAGTAGTATCGGTCCTCCCGGCAATCAGCCCCAGCATTTT. This translates into CASSIGPPGNQPQHF.

The chain joins TRBV9 to TRBJ1-2, with D hard to call. V was cut by 6 bases and J by 4 bases, with 13 bases left in between. CDR1 is SGDLS, CDR2 YYNGEE, per germline. The CDR3 sequence is 13 residues long. The CDR3 reads CASTADLVYGYTF. CDR3 sequence (DNA): TGTGCCAGCACCGCAGATCTCGTCTATGGCTACACCTTC.

V is TRBV5-4 and J is TRBJ1-1; 8 nucleotides match TRBD1. The CDR3 totals 14 residues. V shed 4 bases, J shed 2 bases, and the junction held 4 bases outside the gene matches. CDR1 and CDR2 from the germline V gene are SGHNT and YYREEE (reference sequence). For the CDR3, the DNA is TGTGCCAGCAGCCCAGGGGGCTTTAACACTGAAGCTTTCTTT. Its protein product is CASSPGGFNTEAFF.

The chain employs TRBV3-1 and TRBJ1-2; D uncertain. V was pared by 3 bases and J by 1 base, with 6 bases between. The CDR3 is 13 residues long. Germline CDR1 is LGHDT and CDR2 is YNNKEL (reference sequence). The CDR3 loop reads CASSQGNNYGYTF. The CDR3 bases are TGTGCCAGCAGCCAGGGGAATAACTATGGCTACACCTTC. Looking up the rest from reference TRBV3-1 and TRBJ1-2 gives the full variable domain: DTAVSQTPKYLVTQMGNDKSIKCEQNLGHDTMYWYKQDSKKFLKIMFSYNNKELIINETVPNRFSPKSPDKAHLNLHINSLELGDSAVYFCASSQGNNYGYTFGSGTRLTVV.

The chain is built from TRBV4-2 and TRBJ1-2, with a tentative D call TRBD1 (5 bases). The CDR3 extends over 15 amino acids. Germline lookup yields CDR1 LGHNA and CDR2 YNFKEQ. Trimming left V 3 bases short and J 3 bases short, with 14 bases between. In nucleotides, the CDR3 is TGTGCCAGCAGCCAGTCAACCGGGACGGACTATGGCTACACCTTC. Protein product: CASSQSTGTDYGYTF.

The gene calls are TRBV5-4 and TRBJ2-7; D tentatively reads TRBD1 or TRBD2 (5 bases each). The CDR3 has 13 amino acids. The germline V and J ends were trimmed by 3 bases and 7 bases, with 14 bases remaining between them. In germline, CDR1 is SGHNT, CDR2 YYREEE (reference sequence). CDR3 DNA sequence: TGTGCCAGCAGCTCCCGGGGCCCGGAGGAGCAGTACTTC. Protein: CASSSRGPEEQYF.

This clonotype has only one observation. V is TRBV7-2 and J is TRBJ2-5, with TRBD2 as a possible D gene (5 bases). The germline V gene has CDR1 SGHTA and CDR2 FQGNSA. V was shortened by 3 bases and J by 1 base, with 9 bases between the two germline ends. The CDR3 sequence is 14 residues long. As DNA, the CDR3 is TGTGCCAGCAGCTTGTGGGAGCTCCAAGAGACCCAGTACTTC. Its protein is CASSLWELQETQYF.

This chain connects TRBV20-1 to TRBJ1-3; the D is unclear. The germline V gene encodes CDR1 DFQATT and CDR2 SNEGSKA (reference sequence). V was clipped by 6 bases and J by 0 bases, with 12 bases between them. The length of the CDR3 is 14 residues. This CDR3 is CSAREVSSGNTIYF. The CDR3, as DNA: TGCAGTGCCCGCGAAGTTAGCTCTGGAAACACCATATATTTT.

This clonotype was observed a single time. The chain uses TRBV5-6 and TRBJ2-3; possibly TRBD2 for D (5 bases). The V end was cut by 1 base, the J end by 8 bases, with 11 bases between. This CDR3 has 13 amino acids. Germline assignment: CDR1 SGHDT and CDR2 YYEEEE. CDR3 protein: CASSLWGVGTQYF. DNA of the CDR3: TGTGCCAGCAGCTTGTGGGGAGTAGGTACGCAGTATTTT.

CDR3 in DNA: TGTGCCAGCAGCTCTGGAGCTACAGATACGCAGTATTTT. Amino acid sequence: CASSSGATDTQYF. This chain links TRBV7-3 with TRBJ2-3; D is ambiguous. The V end lost 4 bases, the J end lost 3 bases, and 8 bases lay between the germline ends. The germline gives CDR1 SGHTA, CDR2 FQGTGA. The CDR3 consists of 13 residues.

The J gene is TRBJ2-3, the V gene TRBV20-1; maybe TRBD1 (5 bases). V shed 6 bases and J shed 7 bases, with 17 bases lying between them. Germline assignment: CDR1 DFQATT and CDR2 SNEGSKA (reference sequence). The CDR3 consists of 13 residues. CDR3 sequence reads: CSATDFTGNTQYF. The CDR3 region has the DNA TGCAGTGCGACAGACTTCACCGGAAATACGCAGTATTTT.

The V call is TRBV19, the J call TRBJ1-5, with D possibly TRBD1 on 6 matching bases. Trimming stripped 4 bases from V and 7 bases from J, with 14 bases between. The CDR3 runs 14 residues. CDR1 and CDR2 from the germline V gene are LNHDA and SQIVND (reference sequence). The CDR3 DNA follows: TGTGCCAGTAGTACGCTAGGGGGGAGACAGCCCCAGCATTTT. Translating it yields CASSTLGGRQPQHF.

V and J are TRBV19 and TRBJ2-6; D call uncertain. V gave up 0 bases and J gave up 4 bases, with 7 bases separating them. The CDR3 runs 15 residues. The V gene's germline CDR1 is LNHDA and CDR2 SQIVND (reference sequence). The CDR3 sequence is CASSIDGLGANVLTF. Here the CDR3 DNA reads TGTGCCAGTAGTATAGACGGGTTAGGGGCCAACGTCCTGACTTTC.

The chain uses TRBV7-8 and TRBJ2-3; 15 bases fit TRBD2. Losses at the gene ends were 5 bases for V and 4 bases for J; bases not matched to a gene: 13. Germline loops: CDR1 SGHVS, CDR2 FQNEAQ. The CDR3 loop spans 19 amino acids. The CDR3 region has the DNA TGTGCCAGCAGCGAAATTCCGGGACTAGCGGGGGGAATATCAGATACGCAGTATTTT. This translates into CASSEIPGLAGGISDTQYF.

V and J are TRBV12-2 and TRBJ1-1; TRBD1 was called by the table and not checked on the DNA. TRBV12-2 is shown as a pseudogene. The CDR3 is 14 amino acids. CDR3 DNA: TGTGCAAGTCGTTGCAGGGGGCGAGGAACTGAAGCTTTCTTT. As protein: CASRCRGRGTEAFF.

This clonotype came up a few times. This chain uses TRBV6-1 with TRBJ2-7; perhaps TRBD2 as D (6 bases). The germline V and J ends were trimmed by 3 bases and 4 bases, with 7 bases remaining between them. Germline V gene data show CDR1 as MNHNS and CDR2 as SASEGT. The CDR3 contains 12 residues. The CDR3 DNA is TGTGCCAGCAGTGAGGGGGGATACGAGCAGTACTTC. As protein: CASSEGGYEQYF.

The CDR3 DNA reads as TGTGCCAGCAGCGCTACAGGGTGGACAGATACGCAGTATTTT. Protein product: CASSATGWTDTQYF. The rearrangement uses TRBV7-6 and TRBJ2-3, with a possible D match to TRBD1 (6 bases). Germline loops: CDR1 SGHVS, CDR2 FNYEAQ. Between the trimmed V and J ends, which lost 5 bases and 3 bases, there was a span of 12 bases. The CDR3 has 14 residues. The whole variable domain, remainder taken from reference TRBV7-6 and TRBJ2-3, is GAGVSQSPRYKVTKRGQDVALRCDPISGHVSLYWYRQALGQGPEFLTYFNYEAQQDKSGLPNDRFSAERPEGSISTLTIQRTEQRDSAMYRCASSATGWTDTQYFGPGTRLTVL.

The genes are TRBV23-1 and TRBJ2-5, with 7 bases that match TRBD1. TRBV23-1 is identified as an open reading frame with a role that is uncertain. The CDR3 totals 18 residues. V was clipped by 3 bases and J by 3 bases; unmatched bases: 16. Here the CDR3 reads CASSQRDSTEPLKETQYF. The DNA for the CDR3 is TGCGCCAGCAGTCAGAGGGACAGTACGGAACCCCTCAAAGAGACCCAGTACTTC.

V is TRBV20-1 and J is TRBJ1-5; D call uncertain. The CDR3 has 14 residues. The V end lost 2 bases, the J end lost 3 bases, and 11 bases lay between the germline ends. Germline V lookup: CDR1 DFQATT, CDR2 SNEGSKA (reference sequence). CDR3 in amino acids: CSARTTEINQPQHF. Written as DNA, the CDR3 is TGCAGTGCTAGAACGACGGAGATCAATCAGCCCCAGCATTTT.

The J gene is TRBJ1-2, the V gene TRBV3-1, with TRBD1 matching 9 bases. V dropped 4 bases and J dropped 4; count of bases not matched to a gene: 16. Germline lookup yields CDR1 LGHDT and CDR2 YNNKEL (reference sequence). This CDR3 spans 18 amino acids. CDR3 amino acids: CASSPILRDRVRGYGYTF. CDR3 DNA: TGTGCCAGCAGCCCTATCCTACGGGACAGGGTTCGGGGCTATGGCTACACCTTC.

This clonotype was recorded once. The chain has TRBV10-3 and TRBJ1-1; TRBD1 aligns across 7 bases. Germline loops: CDR1 ENHRY, CDR2 SYGVKD. This CDR3 is built from 12 residues. With V trimmed by 7 bases and J by 3 bases, 2 bases remained unmatched. The CDR3 sequence is CAIKTGDTEAFF. CDR3 DNA: TGTGCCATCAAAACAGGGGACACTGAAGCTTTCTTT.

The chain employs TRBV20-1 and TRBJ2-5; D perhaps matches TRBD2 (6 bases). Germline CDR1 DFQATT, CDR2 SNEGSKA (reference sequence). This CDR3 spans 14 amino acids. The ends were cut back, 5 bases at V and 5 bases at J, with 18 bases in the middle. The chain's CDR3 is CSALGRRAGETQYF. In DNA form, the CDR3 reads TGCAGTGCTCTGGGACGACGGGCGGGGGAGACCCAGTACTTC.

This clonotype was recorded only once. The chain recombines TRBV18 with TRBJ2-1; 12 bases line up with TRBD1. This CDR3 contains 16 residues. Trimming took 2 bases from V and 8 from J; bases not matched to a gene: 7. CDR1 and CDR2 from the germline V gene are KGHSH and LQKENI. In DNA form, the CDR3 reads TGTGCCAGCTCACCAGCCGGGACAGGGGGCTGGGATGAGCAGTTCTTC. It translates to CASSPAGTGGWDEQFF.

The chain joins TRBV14 to TRBJ2-3, with 7 bases aligning to TRBD1. The germline gives CDR1 SGHDN, CDR2 FVKESK. The V segment lost 1 base and the J segment 3 bases; nucleotides outside the gene matches: 10. The CDR3 consists of 17 residues. The CDR3 DNA sequence: TGTGCCAGCAGCCAAGGACAGGGAAGGGCCTATACAGATACGCAGTATTTT. It is translated as CASSQGQGRAYTDTQYF.

The V call is TRBV2, the J call TRBJ1-5, with D possibly being TRBD1 (6 bases). CDR1 is SNHLY and CDR2 is FYNNEI in the germline V gene. Trimming pared 8 bases from V and 1 base from J, leaving 12 bases between. This CDR3 has 14 residues. CDR3 bases: TGTGCCAGCGGGAGGGGGGCGAGCAATCAGCCCCAGCATTTT. As protein: CASGRGASNQPQHF. The entire variable domain, with the rest obtained from reference TRBV2 and TRBJ1-5, is as follows: EPEVTQTPSHQVTQMGQEVILRCVPISNHLYFYWYRQILGQKVEFLVSFYNNEISEKSEIFDDQFSVERPDGSNFTLKIRSTKLEDSAMYFCASGRGASNQPQHFGDGTRLSIL.

The V and J genes are TRBV7-9 and TRBJ1-1; D gene uncertain. Deletions cut 6 bases from V and 0 bases from J, with 11 bases between. The CDR3 consists of 14 residues. Germline V gene sequence: CDR1 SEHNR, CDR2 FQNEAQ (reference sequence). The CDR3 is CASSYGVMNTEAFF. CDR3 DNA sequence: TGTGCCAGCAGTTATGGGGTGATGAACACTGAAGCTTTCTTT.

The chain has TRBV3-1 and TRBJ1-1, with no clear D. Looked up from germline, CDR1 is LGHDT and CDR2 is YNNKEL (reference sequence). With 0 bases removed from V and 1 base from J, the gap between germline ends came to 12 bases. The CDR3 is made up of 16 amino acids. As DNA, the CDR3 is TGTGCCAGCAGCCAAGAAGGTAGCGTCCCGAACACTGAAGCTTTCTTT. This gives the protein CASSQEGSVPNTEAFF. The whole variable domain, remainder taken from reference TRBV3-1 and TRBJ1-1, is DTAVSQTPKYLVTQMGNDKSIKCEQNLGHDTMYWYKQDSKKFLKIMFSYNNKELIINETVPNRFSPKSPDKAHLNLHINSLELGDSAVYFCASSQEGSVPNTEAFFGQGTRLTVV.

This sequence joins TRBV7-3 and TRBJ2-5, with 8 bases that match TRBD2. There are 14 residues in the CDR3. Germline V CDR1 and CDR2: SGHTA, FQGTGA. V was pared by 5 bases and J by 5 bases, with 7 bases of the junction left unmatched. The CDR3 coding sequence is TGTGCCAGCAGCCGGGGGGGCCAGCTCGAGACCCAGTACTTC. Protein product: CASSRGGQLETQYF. The full variable domain, its missing parts supplied by reference TRBV7-3 and TRBJ2-5, is GAGVSQTPSNKVTEKGKYVELRCDPISGHTALYWYRQSLGQGPEFLIYFQGTGAADDSGLPNDRFFAVRPEGSVSTLKIQRTERGDSAVYLCASSRGGQLETQYFGPGTRLLVL.